A single sample gave rise to the 25 T cell receptor beta chains below, sequenced in a study of cytomegalovirus exposure and HLA in healthy donors. Use of 60 Vbeta and 13 Jbeta primers characterized the PCR. Repertoires were generated with immunoSEQ multiplex PCR, while TCRdb's copy carries only in-frame clones and drops some. Of about 160,000 clones detected, 80% appear once; the ten largest clones hold roughly 10%. Sequenced: PBMCs. These receptors were obtained from a man between 18 and 29 years old in good health and CMV-seropositive.

V and J are TRBV4-1 and TRBJ1-4, with TRBD1 as a possible D gene (5 bases). Looked up from germline, CDR1 is MGHRA and CDR2 is YSYEKL. This CDR3 has 16 amino acids. V shed 0 bases and J shed 8 bases, with 16 bases lying between them. The CDR3 DNA reads TGCGCCAGCAGCCAAGATTGGTCGCGGGGACGCGAAAAACTGTTTTTT. It is translated as CASSQDWSRGREKLFF.

This chain links TRBV4-1 with TRBJ2-1; no clear D. V shed 1 base and J shed 3 bases, with 13 bases lying between them. CDR1 is MGHRA, CDR2 YSYEKL, per germline. This CDR3 region has 16 residues. CDR3 amino acids: CASSQAPRTLYNEQFF. The CDR3 DNA follows: TGCGCCAGCAGCCAAGCACCTAGAACCCTCTACAATGAGCAGTTCTTC.

The chain is built from TRBV25-1 and TRBJ2-5; the match to TRBD1 covers 9 bases. Germline values: CDR1 MGHDK, CDR2 SYGVNS. Trimming took 4 bases from V and 5 from J; bases not matched to a gene: 11. This CDR3 comprises 16 residues. The CDR3 is CASSGWTGAVGETQYF. In nucleotides, the CDR3 is TGTGCCAGCAGTGGTTGGACAGGGGCGGTTGGGGAGACCCAGTACTTC.

The chain has TRBV4-3 and TRBJ2-2; D gene ambiguous. Trimming cost V 1 base and J 4 bases, with 13 bases left between them. The length of the CDR3 is 16 residues. Germline V gives CDR1 LGHNA, CDR2 YSLEER. The CDR3 sequence is CASSQGFGSATGELFF. The CDR3 DNA sequence: TGCGCCAGCAGCCAAGGATTCGGGTCGGCCACCGGGGAGCTGTTTTTT.

This sequence joins TRBV19 and TRBJ1-5, with unresolved D. The CDR3 covers 14 residues. From germline, CDR1 is LNHDA and CDR2 SQIVND (reference sequence). Deletions cut 3 bases from V and 1 base from J, with 7 bases between. The CDR3 sequence: CASSITGSNQPQHF. For the CDR3, the DNA is TGTGCCAGTAGTATTACCGGGAGCAATCAGCCCCAGCATTTT. Full variable domain (missing parts from reference TRBV19 and TRBJ1-5): DGGITQSPKYLFRKEGQNVTLSCEQNLNHDAMYWYRQDPGQGLRLIYYSQIVNDFQKGDIAEGYSVSREKKESFPLTVTSAQKNPTAFYLCASSITGSNQPQHFGDGTRLSIL.

The chain joins TRBV5-1 to TRBJ1-4; the match to TRBD1 covers 9 bases. This CDR3 has 13 amino acids. Trimming cost V 4 bases and J 8 bases; bases outside gene matches: 3. Germline V gene lookup returns CDR1 SGHRS and CDR2 YFSETQ. In nucleotides, the CDR3 is TGCGCCAGCAGCCTCGGGACAGGGGAAAAACTGTTTTTT. Encoded protein: CASSLGTGEKLFF.

The chain links TRBV5-8 to TRBJ2-1, with TRBD2 matching 8 bases. The germline V gene has CDR1 SGHTS and CDR2 YDEGEE. The CDR3 is 16 amino acids. The V segment lost 6 bases and the J segment 9 bases; nucleotides outside the gene matches: 17. The CDR3 sequence is CASKLAGGGPASEQFF. CDR3 nucleotides: TGTGCCAGCAAGTTGGCGGGAGGAGGGCCGGCAAGTGAGCAGTTCTTC.

V is TRBV12-5 and J is TRBJ2-5; 7 bases agree with TRBD1. Germline V gives CDR1 LGHNT, CDR2 FRNRAP. There are 13 residues in the CDR3. V dropped 7 bases and J dropped 4; count of bases not matched to a gene: 6. The DNA of the CDR3 is TGTGCTAGTGAGGGGGCCTGGGGAGAGACCCAGTACTTC. Translating gives CASEGAWGETQYF.

The chain joins TRBV4-1 to TRBJ2-6; 14 nucleotides agree with TRBD2. Per the germline V gene, CDR1 is MGHRA and CDR2 is YSYEKL. V was pared by 4 bases and J by 3 bases, with 5 bases of the junction left unmatched. CDR3 length equals 18 residues. This chain's CDR3 is CASSLGGLAGGGANVLTF. The CDR3 coding sequence is TGCGCCAGCAGCCTGGGCGGACTAGCGGGGGGTGGGGCCAACGTCCTGACTTTC.

The chain joins TRBV6-5 to TRBJ2-2, with unresolved D. The CDR3 has 14 residues. Germline V lookup: CDR1 MNHEY, CDR2 SVGAGI. With 6 bases removed from V and 2 bases from J, the gap between germline ends came to 10 bases. The CDR3 region is CASRPFTNTGELFF. In DNA, the CDR3 is TGTGCCAGCAGGCCCTTCACTAACACCGGGGAGCTGTTTTTT.

J is TRBJ2-7 and V is TRBV19, with a possible D match to TRBD1 (5 bases). This CDR3 is built from 13 residues. Germline CDR1 reads LNHDA; CDR2 reads SQIVND (reference sequence). Deletions cut 1 base from V and 4 bases from J, with 8 bases between. In DNA form, the CDR3 reads TGTGCCAGTAGTATAGGGACATCTTACGAGCAGTACTTC. It translates to CASSIGTSYEQYF.

V is TRBV2 and J is TRBJ2-2; TRBD1 matches 10 bases. CDR3 length: 12 residues. With 11 bases clipped from V and 7 bases from J, the junction kept 4 bases outside the gene matches. Germline CDR1 and CDR2: SNHLY and FYNNEI. Here the CDR3 DNA reads TGTGCCCGACAGGGGGCGGGCGGGGAGCTGTTTTTT. Translated: CARQGAGGELFF.

J is TRBJ1-5 and V is TRBV5-5, with 9 nucleotides matching TRBD1. The CDR3 runs 16 residues. Per germline, CDR1 SGHKS and CDR2 YYEKEE (reference sequence). J gave up 7 bases and V 2 bases, and 10 bases lay outside the gene matches. The CDR3 loop reads CASSLEVQGARQPQHF. For the CDR3, the DNA is TGTGCCAGCAGCTTAGAGGTACAGGGGGCAAGACAGCCCCAGCATTTT. The variable domain in full, completed from reference TRBV5-5 and TRBJ1-5, reads DAGVTQSPTHLIKTRGQQVTLRCSPISGHKSVSWYQQVLGQGPQFIFQYYEKEERGRGNFPDRFSARQFPNYSSELNVNALLLGDSALYLCASSLEVQGARQPQHFGDGTRLSIL.

The chain carries TRBV6-1 and TRBJ1-3; D remains unclear. Germline-derived CDR1 and CDR2 are MNHNS and SASEGT. The CDR3 consists of 15 residues. The V gene lost 2 bases and the J gene lost 0 bases, with 8 bases spanning the gap. The CDR3 coding sequence is TGTGCCAGCAGTGAAAAATACAGCTCTGGAAACACCATATATTTT. Protein product: CASSEKYSSGNTIYF.

This chain links TRBV14 with TRBJ2-7; D not certain. Germline V gene sequence: CDR1 SGHDN, CDR2 FVKESK. V shed 1 base and J shed 3 bases, with 7 bases lying between them. This CDR3 spans 13 amino acids. This CDR3 reads CASSQVSSYEQYF. The CDR3 DNA is TGTGCCAGCAGCCAAGTGTCCAGCTACGAGCAGTACTTC.

V usage is TRBV6-1 and J usage is TRBJ2-2; 8 bases fit TRBD2. Germline CDR1 reads MNHNS; CDR2 reads SASEGT. V shed 2 bases and J 4 bases; nucleotides not matched to a gene: 12. CDR3 length: 18 amino acids. The CDR3 DNA reads TGTGCCAGCAGTGAACTAGGCCGGATCCGGGGGGGCACCGGGGAGCTGTTTTTT. Translation gives CASSELGRIRGGTGELFF.

This chain uses TRBV7-9 with TRBJ2-7, with D perhaps matching TRBD2 (6 bases). The CDR3 has 13 amino acids. Trimming removed 8 bases at V and 4 bases at J, with 15 bases between. From germline, CDR1 is SEHNR and CDR2 FQNEAQ (reference sequence). CDR3 in amino acids: CASGGVPRYEQYF. CDR3 sequence (DNA): TGTGCCAGCGGAGGGGTACCCCGGTACGAGCAGTACTTC.

The chain links TRBV27 to TRBJ1-5; the match to TRBD1 covers 9 bases. This CDR3 has 14 residues. Germline CDR1 reads MNHEY; CDR2 reads SMNVEV (reference sequence). V gave up 8 bases and J gave up 4 bases; unmatched junction bases: 6. CDR3 sequence (DNA): TGTGCCAGCGGGACAGGGATCAGTAATCAGCCCCAGCATTTT. Its translation is CASGTGISNQPQHF.

This clone came up a few times. The chain uses TRBV19 and TRBJ1-2; the D gene is possibly TRBD1 (5 bases). V was cut by 5 bases and J by 4 bases, with 11 bases left in between. CDR3 length equals 13 residues. Germline assignment: CDR1 LNHDA and CDR2 SQIVND (reference sequence). The CDR3 loop reads CASSADRFYGYTF. The CDR3 bases are TGTGCCAGTAGTGCAGACAGATTCTATGGCTACACCTTC.

This clone was detected only a few times. This chain connects TRBV10-3 to TRBJ2-3; 8 bases align to TRBD1. The germline gives CDR1 ENHRY, CDR2 SYGVKD. The CDR3 has 15 amino acids. V shed 11 bases and J 4 bases; nucleotides not matched to a gene: 14. CDR3 protein: CAVASGGQPADTQYF. CDR3 nucleotides: TGTGCCGTGGCGTCAGGGGGCCAGCCGGCAGATACGCAGTATTTT.

The chain links TRBV5-1 to TRBJ2-5; TRBD2 is a possible D gene (6 bases). This CDR3 is built from 14 residues. Germline V gene data show CDR1 as SGHRS and CDR2 as YFSETQ. Trimming took 4 bases from V and 0 from J, leaving 10 bases between them. CDR3 residues: CASSRRDYQETQYF. Here the CDR3 DNA reads TGCGCCAGCAGCCGCAGGGACTACCAAGAGACCCAGTACTTC.

The chain has TRBV7-2 and TRBJ2-6; possibly TRBD1 for D (6 bases). V shed 2 bases and J shed 2 bases, with 7 bases lying between them. There are 15 residues in the CDR3. The germline V gene has CDR1 SGHTA and CDR2 FQGNSA. As DNA, the CDR3 is TGTGCCAGCAGCTTACAGGGGACTGGGGCCAACGTCCTGACTTTC. Protein sequence: CASSLQGTGANVLTF.

The chain combines TRBV5-1 with TRBJ2-1, with 12 bases that match TRBD2. Germline CDR1 is SGHRS and CDR2 is YFSETQ. The CDR3 has 15 residues. V lost 2 bases to trimming and J lost 9 bases; unmatched junction nucleotides: 6. The CDR3 region is CASSFGTSGSREQFF. CDR3 sequence (DNA): TGCGCCAGCAGCTTCGGGACTAGCGGGTCCCGTGAGCAGTTCTTC.

The DNA for the CDR3 is TGTGCCAGTAGTATAGCCTCAGGGCGGAATACGCAGTATTTT. It encodes CASSIASGRNTQYF. This chain links TRBV19 with TRBJ2-3, with a possible D match to TRBD1 (5 bases). This CDR3 is built from 14 residues. V was cut by 1 base and J by 7 bases, with 12 bases left in between. Per germline, CDR1 LNHDA and CDR2 SQIVND (reference sequence).

The genes are TRBV15 and TRBJ1-2; D call uncertain. The V end lost 3 bases, the J end lost 4 bases, and 15 bases lay between the germline ends. This CDR3 is built from 15 residues. Germline CDR1 is LNHNV and CDR2 is YYDKDF (reference sequence). The CDR3 region is CATSRGSGLIYGYTF. The CDR3 DNA follows: TGTGCCACCAGCAGGGGGAGTGGCCTTATCTATGGCTACACCTTC.